This TCR beta chain was sequenced for a study of T cell repertoires in cytomegalovirus infection. About the research overall: It was the public TCR beta signatures that indicated both CMV infection and matching HLA type.

Germline values: CDR1 LNHDA, CDR2 SQIVND (reference sequence). There are 18 residues in the CDR3. V lost 3 bases, J lost 0 bases, and 12 bases stayed unmatched. A note on this clonotype: Its antigen is currently unknown.

Each CDR3 protein gets one entry after TCRdb re-called the reads with MiXCR. The sample records about a million distinct CDR3 sequences, around 29% being singletons. The chain carries TRBV19 and TRBJ2-5, with 8 bases identical to TRBD1. This sequence originates from a human donor in good health (CMV status not recorded). Some clones in this sample may be carry-over from other donors' samples. The sample here was cultured CD8+ T cells from PBMCs, taken from culture after CMV antigen stimulation. The CDR3 DNA reads TGTGCCAGTAGTATGGATCTCCCAGGGGGCAGCGACCAAGAGACCCAGTACTTC. Amino acids: CASSMDLPGGSDQETQYF.